This T cell receptor (beta chain) was recovered during a study of post-analysis software for immune sequencing data. Study-wide findings and caveats: Comparison of patients with controls showed five TRBV segments more frequent in patients, TRBV5-6, TRBV5-1 and TRBV20-1 among them.

Germline V gene lookup returns CDR1 MNHEY and CDR2 SMNVEV (reference sequence). The CDR3 length is 18 residues. V shed 4 bases, J shed 6 bases, and the junction held 21 bases outside the gene matches. Researchers reported that TCR beta cDNA libraries carried unique molecular identifiers. TCRdb ran MiXCR on the PCR reads and lists one entry per CDR3 protein. This table has some 500,000 distinct CDR3 sequences, less than 45% appearing once. In the case of this clonotype: Antigen unknown.

This receptor was taken from a girl aged 5 to 17 with multiple sclerosis. V and J are TRBV27 and TRBJ2-7; 7 nucleotides line up with TRBD1. Material: blood. CDR3 nucleotides: TGTGCCAGCAGTTACCGACAGGGTAACGCCGAAAATCCCTGCGAGCAGTACTTC. It is translated as CASSYRQGNAENPCEQYF.